This T cell receptor beta chain was recorded in a study of memory CD4+ T cells and cytomegalovirus serostatus (dated by TCRdb to about 2019). With respect to the entire study: The cohort included around 35 healthy adults from Belgium, of whom 9 were CMV seropositive and 24 were CMV seronegative. CD4+ memory TCRbeta repertoires of a Belgian cohort with known cytomegalovirus serostatus were sequenced in order to replicate a published TCR-based CMV serostatus classifier.

A FACSAria II was used to sort memory CD4+ T cells, defined as single viable CD3+CD4+CD8-CD45RO+ cells. To determine CMV serostatus, a Roche Elecsys assay was used that detects serum IgG against CMV pp150, pp28, p38 and p52. Following thawing, total CD4+ T cells were enriched through positive selection using CD4 magnetic microbeads. The samples came from a different study that was designed specifically to examine the CD4+ T cell memory repertoire. Peripheral blood mononuclear cells were isolated and cryopreserved following standard operating procedures; serum was stored at -80 °C. CD3-PerCP (BW264/56), CD4-APC (RPA-T4), CD45RO-PE (UCHT1) and CD8-Pacific Orange (3B5) antibodies were used for staining, and non-viable cells were excluded with Sytox blue. Measured from the cysteine to the phenylalanine, the CDR3 is 13 residues long. Just the 39-base CDR3 DNA is kept, in frame starting at base 1. The germline V gene (reference sequence) yields LNHDA for CDR1 and SQIVND for CDR2. V sheds 1 base and J sheds 5 bases, leaving 5 bases between their ends.

Genomic DNA was extracted from sorted cells with the Quick-DNA Microprep Kit. TCRbeta DNA was amplified with the immunoSEQ hsTCRbeta kit following the manufacturer's protocol. TCRbeta libraries were sequenced on an Illumina MiSeq instrument. The original methods were these. After out-of-frame sequences were removed, 2,204,828 distinct TCRbeta sequences remained, averaging about 66,813 per individual. Each individual was scored by the count of 150 to 200 previously reported CMV-associated TCRbeta sequences and the total productive distinct TCRbeta count. A beta-binomial model was reimplemented in Python, and random forests from scikit-learn, run with default parameters, were trained on data from the US cohort. On the Belgian cohort, classifier performance was reported as the median AUC, along with percentile confidence intervals, across 10,000 bootstrap iterations. The source is immuneACCESS, and TCRdb retained only in-frame sequences with V and J called. Part of the clones is not carried over; for the studies checked, unresolved V genes explain less than half of this, and the remainder is unexplained. That table is the source of V, J and clone size, and D and trimming were worked out from the DNA. In this sample the table shows 40,000 to 45,000 clones, 76% of which occur a single time. The ten largest clones capture less than 2.5% of the sample.

This clone was found a few times. No antigen is known for it. Base qualities are not provided; no much larger clone lies one nucleotide away. Study-wide conclusions, independent of this receptor: Of around 160 previously reported CMV-associated TCRbeta sequences, approximately 70 appeared in the CD4+ memory repertoires, each in one to five individuals. CMV serostatus prediction reached a median bootstrapped AUC of about 0.96 with the original framework and just under 0.92 with a US-trained random forest. Only CD4+CD45RO+ memory cells were sequenced, in contrast to the original study, which included naive and memory CD4+ and CD8+ populations. On the Belgian cohort, the classifier built on the original framework reached a median bootstrapped AUC of approximately 0.94, with a 95% CI of 0.76-1.00. The results were read as suggesting that the CMV-associated TCR signature is, for the most part, present in the CD4+ memory repertoire.

This receptor was identified in an adult in good health and CMV-seronegative. The V and J genes are TRBV19 and TRBJ1-4; TRBD1 could be the D gene, as 5 bases match. Sequencing was performed on memory CD4+ T cells from blood. In nucleotides, the sequence is TGTGCCAGTAGTATAGGACAGAATGAAAAACTGTTTTTT. Its product reads: CASSIGQNEKLFF.